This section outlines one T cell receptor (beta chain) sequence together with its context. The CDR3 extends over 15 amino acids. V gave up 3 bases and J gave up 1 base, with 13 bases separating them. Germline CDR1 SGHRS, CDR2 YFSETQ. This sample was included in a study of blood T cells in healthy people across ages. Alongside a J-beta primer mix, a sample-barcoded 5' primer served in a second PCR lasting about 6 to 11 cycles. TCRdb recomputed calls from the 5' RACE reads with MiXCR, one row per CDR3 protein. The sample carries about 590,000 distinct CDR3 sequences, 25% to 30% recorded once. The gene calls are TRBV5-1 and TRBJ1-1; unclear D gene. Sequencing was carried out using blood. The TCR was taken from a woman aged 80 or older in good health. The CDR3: CASSSWLGTNTEAFF. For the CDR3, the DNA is TGCGCCAGCAGCTCATGGCTGGGAACGAACACTGAAGCTTTCTTT.